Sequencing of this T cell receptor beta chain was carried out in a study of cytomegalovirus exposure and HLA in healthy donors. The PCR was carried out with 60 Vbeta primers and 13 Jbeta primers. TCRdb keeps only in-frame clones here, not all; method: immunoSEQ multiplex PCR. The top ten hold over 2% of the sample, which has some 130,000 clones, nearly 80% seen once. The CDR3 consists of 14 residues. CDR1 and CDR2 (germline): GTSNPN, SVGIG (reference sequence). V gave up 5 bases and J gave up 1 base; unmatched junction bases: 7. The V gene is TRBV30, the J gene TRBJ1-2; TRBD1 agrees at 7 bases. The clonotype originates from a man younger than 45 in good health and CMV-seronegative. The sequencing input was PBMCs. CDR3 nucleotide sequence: TGTGCCTGGGCATCCGGGACAGTTAACTATGGCTACACCTTC. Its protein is CAWASGTVNYGYTF.